The clone carrying this T cell receptor beta chain was seen a handful of times. These data belong to a study of human T cells and chemical hapten exposure. The CDR3 is made up of 16 amino acids. Unmatched junction bases numbered 10, after V lost 2 bases and J lost 3 bases. Germline CDR1 and CDR2: LGHNA and YNFKEQ. Time point described: pre-sensitization, week 0. Treatment described: therapeutic diphenylcyclopropenone sensitization with weekly scalp DPC. TCRdb reanalysed the RACE reads using MiXCR and keeps one entry per CDR3 protein. The sample carries roughly 40,000 distinct CDR3 sequences, around 12% recorded once.

The sequence came from a woman under 40 with alopecia areata. Some clones in this sample may be carry-over from other donors' samples. The specimen was whole blood, collected in connection with sensitization to the hapten diphenylcyclopropenone (DPC). This chain connects TRBV4-2 to TRBJ2-7; TRBD2 matches at 7 bases. The CDR3 region is CASSQTPDGGNYEQYF. The CDR3 DNA reads TGTGCCAGCAGCCAAACCCCGGACGGGGGGAACTACGAGCAGTACTTC.